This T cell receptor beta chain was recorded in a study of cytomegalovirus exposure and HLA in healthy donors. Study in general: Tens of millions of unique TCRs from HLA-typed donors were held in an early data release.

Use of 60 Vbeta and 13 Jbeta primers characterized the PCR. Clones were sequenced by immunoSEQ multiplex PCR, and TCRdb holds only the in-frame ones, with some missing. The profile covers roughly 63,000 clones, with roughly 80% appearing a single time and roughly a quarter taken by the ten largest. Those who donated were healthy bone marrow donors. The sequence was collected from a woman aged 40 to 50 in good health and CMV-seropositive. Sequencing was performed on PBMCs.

The CDR3 loop is CASSSGQLDEKLFF. DNA for the CDR3: TGCGCCAGCAGCTCGGGACAGTTAGATGAAAAACTGTTTTTT. This chain links TRBV5-1 with TRBJ1-4; 7 bases match TRBD1. The CDR3 has 14 amino acids. The trim removed 3 bases at V and 6 bases at J, leaving 5 bases unmatched. Germline-derived CDR1 and CDR2 are SGHRS and YFSETQ.